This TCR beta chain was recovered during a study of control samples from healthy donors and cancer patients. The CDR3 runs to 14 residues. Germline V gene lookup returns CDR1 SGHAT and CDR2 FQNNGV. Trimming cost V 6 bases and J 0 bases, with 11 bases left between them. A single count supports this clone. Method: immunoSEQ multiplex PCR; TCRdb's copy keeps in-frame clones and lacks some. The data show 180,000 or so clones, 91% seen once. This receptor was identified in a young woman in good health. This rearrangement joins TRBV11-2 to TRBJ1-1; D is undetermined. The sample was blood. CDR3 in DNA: TGTGCCAGCAGACTTACGGGCGTGAACACTGAAGCTTTCTTT. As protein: CASRLTGVNTEAFF.